These T cell receptor beta chains were read from a single sample in a study of response to subunit inactivated influenza vaccine. TCRdb reanalysed the RT-PCR reads using MiXCR and keeps one entry per CDR3 protein. The top ten clones hold roughly a third of a sample with about 150,000 distinct CDR3 sequences, approximately 12% of them seen once. Sequencing used CD8+ T cells sorted from PBMCs, obtained around 25 months after vaccination. These receptors were obtained from a man between 50 and 69 years old who received an inactivated influenza vaccine. The CDR3 runs from the conserved cysteine through the conserved F or W. The D gene is left open where the match is weak. Clone size appears in some rows only: once, few, many, or a class for an expanded clone.

V gene	J gene	D gene	clone size	CDR3 protein	CDR3 DNA
TRBV27	TRBJ2-3	.	.	CASSTLLRTASTDTQYF	TGTGCCAGCAGTACCCTTTTGAGGACAGCAAGCACAGATACGCAGTATTTT
TRBV10-3	TRBJ2-3	.	few	CAISESGRVTDTQYF	TGTGCCATCAGTGAGTCGGGCAGGGTCACAGATACGCAGTATTTT
TRBV4-3	TRBJ2-2	.	few	CASSPRDWTDENTGELFF	TGCGCCAGCAGCCCAAGAGATTGGACGGACGAGAACACCGGGGAGCTGTTTTTT
TRBV10-3	TRBJ1-1	TRBD1	.	CAIRGQGPTEAFF	TGTGCCATCAGGGGACAGGGACCCACTGAAGCTTTCTTT
TRBV29-1	TRBJ2-3	TRBD1	few	CSVGHGTGLYDTQYF	TGCAGCGTAGGGCACGGGACAGGGTTATACGATACGCAGTATTTT
TRBV7-2	TRBJ2-7	.	few	CASSLYTYEQYF	TGTGCCAGCAGCTTATATACCTACGAGCAGTACTTC
TRBV6-1	TRBJ1-2	.	few	CASSGQAYYGYTF	TGTGCCAGCAGTGGACAGGCGTACTATGGCTACACCTTC
TRBV27	TRBJ2-5	.	.	CASSLSGTRVETQYF	TGTGCCAGCAGTTTATCGGGGACGCGGGTGGAGACCCAGTACTTC
TRBV20-1	TRBJ2-1	TRBD2	.	CSARVLTSGAYNEQFF	TGCAGTGCTAGAGTTCTGACTAGCGGGGCGTACAATGAGCAGTTCTTC
TRBV20-1	TRBJ2-1	TRBD2	.	CSARDESGSLRWSNEQFF	TGCAGTGCTAGAGATGAAAGCGGGAGTTTGAGATGGTCGAATGAGCAGTTCTTC
TRBV4-2	TRBJ2-7	.	.	CASSQVSTTYEQYF	TGTGCCAGCAGCCAAGTGTCCACCACCTACGAGCAGTACTTC
TRBV29-1	TRBJ2-1	TRBD1	.	CSVDVGTGRGSYNEQFF	TGCAGCGTTGACGTAGGGACAGGTAGGGGCTCCTACAATGAGCAGTTCTTC
TRBV7-9	TRBJ2-2	.	once	CASSFRETGELFF	TGTGCCAGCAGCTTCAGAGAAACCGGGGAGCTGTTTTTT
TRBV25-1	TRBJ2-2	.	many	CASNPGTGELFF	TGTGCCAGCAATCCCGGGACCGGGGAGCTGTTTTTT
TRBV25-1	TRBJ1-1	TRBD1	.	CASGQGPNTEAFF	TGTGCCAGCGGACAGGGGCCTAACACTGAAGCTTTCTTT
TRBV7-9	TRBJ2-7	TRBD1	.	CASSLKQGTSYEQYF	TGTGCCAGCAGCTTAAAACAGGGGACAAGCTACGAGCAGTACTTC
TRBV2	TRBJ1-5	.	many	CASSVSGAGNQPQHF	TGTGCCAGCAGTGTCTCAGGGGCCGGCAATCAGCCCCAGCATTTT
TRBV4-3	TRBJ1-5	.	.	CASSQVSGSNQPQHF	TGCGCCAGCAGCCAAGTTTCCGGTAGCAATCAGCCCCAGCATTTT
TRBV2	TRBJ1-5	.	.	CASRKRSDWDQPQHF	TGTGCCAGCAGGAAGAGGTCCGACTGGGATCAGCCCCAGCATTTT
TRBV7-9	TRBJ2-5	.	many	CASTPQGGETQYF	TGTGCCAGCACCCCCCAGGGAGGAGAGACCCAGTACTTC
TRBV7-9	TRBJ2-3	.	few	CASSLRDSSLDTQYF	TGTGCCAGCAGCTTAAGGGACTCTTCTCTGGATACGCAGTATTTT
TRBV7-8	TRBJ1-1	.	.	CASSLARDREAFF	TGTGCCAGCAGCTTAGCCAGGGACCGTGAAGCTTTCTTT
TRBV18	TRBJ1-1	.	.	CASSPPNRGVGTEAFF	TGTGCCAGCTCACCACCGAATCGTGGAGTTGGTACTGAAGCTTTCTTT
TRBV4-3	TRBJ2-5	TRBD2	few	CASSQFTAGGLTQYF	TGCGCCAGCAGCCAATTCACCGCGGGGGGGTTGACCCAGTACTTC
TRBV28	TRBJ2-3	TRBD2	many	CASSFLAGTSGSTDTQYF	TGTGCCAGCAGTTTTTTAGCGGGGACTAGCGGTAGCACAGATACGCAGTATTTT
TRBV7-9	TRBJ2-1	.	few	CASSLVRGEQFF	TGTGCCAGCAGTCTGGTGAGGGGTGAGCAGTTCTTC
TRBV12-3/TRBV12-4	TRBJ2-5	TRBD1	few	CASSLTRGLQTQYF	TGTGCCAGCAGTTTAACCAGGGGGCTACAGACCCAGTACTTC
TRBV7-2	TRBJ2-7	.	few	CASSLVVQGPHEQYF	TGTGCCAGCAGCTTAGTCGTCCAGGGTCCCCACGAGCAGTACTTC
TRBV12-3/TRBV12-4	TRBJ2-3	TRBD2	many	CASRRTSGDAYTQYF	TGTGCCAGCAGACGGACTAGCGGGGACGCATATACGCAGTATTTT
TRBV11-2	TRBJ2-3	.	.	CASSLMFGSKTQYF	TGTGCCAGCAGCTTAATGTTCGGTAGCAAAACGCAGTATTTT
TRBV9	TRBJ1-1	.	.	CASSVSGGEAFF	TGTGCCAGCAGCGTATCCGGGGGTGAAGCTTTCTTT
TRBV20-1	TRBJ2-1	TRBD1	many	CSARVDRGSYNEQFF	TGCAGTGCTAGAGTCGACAGGGGCTCCTACAATGAGCAGTTCTTC
TRBV5-8	TRBJ2-5	.	.	CASSLQGLWGETQYF	TGTGCCAGCAGCTTACAGGGACTTTGGGGGGAGACCCAGTACTTC
TRBV4-3	TRBJ2-7	TRBD1	.	CASSRGTASYEQYF	TGCGCCAGCAGCCGAGGGACAGCCTCCTACGAGCAGTACTTC
TRBV15	TRBJ1-1	.	.	CATSRVFTGTEAFF	TGTGCCACCAGCAGAGTTTTTACAGGGACTGAAGCTTTCTTT
TRBV29-1	TRBJ1-1	.	.	CSVEDFWTEMNTEAFF	TGCAGCGTTGAAGATTTTTGGACAGAAATGAACACTGAAGCTTTCTTT
TRBV12-3/TRBV12-4	TRBJ2-7	TRBD1	few	CASSSTGAYEQYF	TGTGCCAGCAGTTCGACAGGGGCCTACGAGCAGTACTTC
TRBV7-8	TRBJ2-1	.	.	CASSLARLPTMFEQFF	TGTGCCAGCAGCTTAGCGCGGCTACCTACCATGTTTGAGCAGTTCTTC
TRBV7-6	TRBJ2-1	TRBD2	few	CASSYIAGNYNEQFF	TGTGCCAGCAGCTATATAGCGGGGAACTACAATGAGCAGTTCTTC
TRBV9	TRBJ2-1	TRBD2	.	CASRREGGPYNEQFF	TGTGCCAGCAGGAGGGAGGGAGGGCCGTACAATGAGCAGTTCTTC
TRBV9	TRBJ2-1	TRBD2	.	CASSVAGTSLYNEQFF	TGTGCCAGCAGCGTAGCCGGGACTAGTTTGTACAATGAGCAGTTCTTC
TRBV7-8	TRBJ1-1	TRBD1	.	CASSGGTGRTEAFF	TGTGCCAGCAGCGGCGGGACAGGGAGAACTGAAGCTTTCTTT
TRBV29-1	TRBJ2-7	TRBD1	few	CSARTGAGYEQYF	TGCAGCGCCAGGACAGGGGCCGGTTACGAGCAGTACTTC
TRBV7-9	TRBJ2-3	.	.	CASSSIQGQDTQYF	TGTGCCAGCAGCTCCATCCAGGGGCAAGATACGCAGTATTTT
TRBV6-2/TRBV6-3	TRBJ1-5	TRBD1	.	CASTPGQGNQPQHF	TGTGCCAGCACCCCGGGACAGGGTAATCAGCCCCAGCATTTT
TRBV6-6	TRBJ1-1	.	many	CASSYSGGTEAFF	TGTGCCAGCAGTTACTCCGGGGGAACTGAAGCTTTCTTT
TRBV30	TRBJ1-3	.	few	CAWKRSGNTIYF	TGTGCCTGGAAGAGGTCTGGAAACACCATATATTTT
TRBV29-1	TRBJ2-1	.	.	CSVEVVDSYNEQFF	TGCAGCGTTGAAGTGGTGGACTCCTACAATGAGCAGTTCTTC
TRBV15	TRBJ2-7	.	few	CATSAAFEQYF	TGTGCCACCAGCGCCGCCTTCGAGCAGTACTTC
TRBV6-2/TRBV6-3	TRBJ2-5	.	few	CASLEIGNQYF	TGTGCCAGCCTAGAGATCGGGAACCAGTACTTC
TRBV6-6	TRBJ2-7	.	.	CASSYGNYEQYF	TGTGCCAGCAGTTACGGGAACTACGAGCAGTACTTC
TRBV29-1	TRBJ2-5	TRBD2	many	CSVEDPEGSGLQETQYF	TGCAGCGTTGAAGACCCGGAGGGTAGCGGGCTCCAAGAGACCCAGTACTTC
TRBV24-1	TRBJ2-2	.	many	CATSGRAGELFF	TGTGCCACCAGTGGAAGGGCCGGGGAGCTGTTTTTT